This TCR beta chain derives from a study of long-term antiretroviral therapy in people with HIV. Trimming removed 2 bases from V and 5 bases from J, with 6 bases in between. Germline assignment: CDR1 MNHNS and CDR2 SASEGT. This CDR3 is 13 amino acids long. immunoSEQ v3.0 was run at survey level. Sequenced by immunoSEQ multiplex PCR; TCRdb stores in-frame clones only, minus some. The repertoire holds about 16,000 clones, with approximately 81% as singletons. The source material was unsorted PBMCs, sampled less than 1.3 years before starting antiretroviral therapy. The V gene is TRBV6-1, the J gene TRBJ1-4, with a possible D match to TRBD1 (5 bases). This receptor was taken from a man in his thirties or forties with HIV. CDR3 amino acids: CASSEQGNEKLFF. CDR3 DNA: TGTGCCAGCAGTGAACAGGGAAATGAAAAACTGTTTTTT.